These 22 T cell receptor beta chains were sequenced from one sample in a study of blood T cell repertoires in COVID-19. Profiled with immunoSEQ multiplex PCR; TCRdb holds only in-frame clones, not every one. The repertoire holds more than 110,000 clones, with approximately 84% as singletons. The sample consisted of peripheral blood. The source is a human donor in a cohort sampled during active COVID-19.

The rearrangement links TRBV5-6 to TRBJ2-5, with 7 bases lining up with TRBD2. This CDR3 spans 15 amino acids. The V gene end was trimmed by 2 bases and the J gene end by 5 bases; junction bases not matched to a gene: 9. Germline-derived CDR1 and CDR2 are SGHDT and YYEEEE. CDR3 bases: TGTGCCAGCAGCTTTAAGGGACTACGCGGGGAGACCCAGTACTTC. Protein product: CASSFKGLRGETQYF.

The chain recombines TRBV6-4 with TRBJ2-2, with a possible D match to TRBD1 (6 bases). Germline CDR1 is MRHNA and CDR2 is SNTAGT. With 4 bases removed from V and 1 base from J, the gap between germline ends came to 13 bases. The CDR3 totals 16 residues. CDR3 DNA: TGTGCCAGCAGTGTCCGGGCAGGGGTGAACACCGGGGAGCTGTTTTTT. It encodes CASSVRAGVNTGELFF.

This clone came up a few times. The CDR3 nucleotides are TGTGCCAGCAGTTTCCGGGACAGGGTGCTATTGGAGCAGTACTTC. It specifies CASSFRDRVLLEQYF. The chain employs TRBV28 and TRBJ2-7; 9 bases agree with TRBD1. Germline V gives CDR1 MDHEN, CDR2 SYDVKM. J gave up 7 bases and V 3 bases, and 10 bases lay outside the gene matches. CDR3 length: 15 residues.

The chain employs TRBV19 and TRBJ2-1, with D possibly matching TRBD1 (8 bases). The CDR3 covers 14 residues. Looked up from germline, CDR1 is LNHDA and CDR2 is SQIVND (reference sequence). V was clipped by 5 bases and J by 7 bases, with 15 bases between them. This chain's CDR3 is CASSGGDRRNEQFF. CDR3 nucleotide sequence: TGTGCCAGTAGTGGGGGGGACAGGAGGAATGAGCAGTTCTTC.

This clone has a handful of counts. The chain carries TRBV11-2 and TRBJ2-2, with TRBD1 identical over 10 bases. Trimming at V came to 1 base and at J to 5 bases, leaving 4 bases not matched to a gene. The germline gives CDR1 SGHAT, CDR2 FQNNGV. There are 16 residues in the CDR3. In DNA, the CDR3 is TGTGCCAGCAGCTTAGTTGGACAGGGGGGAACCGGGGAGCTGTTTTTT. Amino acid sequence: CASSLVGQGGTGELFF.

The V call is TRBV10-2, the J call TRBJ2-1; 13 bases agree with TRBD2. V lost 5 bases and J lost 8; bases outside the gene matches: 9. The CDR3 is made up of 16 amino acids. Germline CDR1 reads WSHSY; CDR2 reads SAAADI. CDR3: CASSPSLAGGPDEQFF. The CDR3 region has the DNA TGCGCCAGCAGTCCGTCACTAGCGGGGGGGCCGGATGAGCAGTTCTTC.

V gene TRBV7-9 combines with J gene TRBJ2-1; 14 bases agree with TRBD2. V dropped 4 bases and J dropped 7; count of bases not matched to a gene: 3. The CDR3 totals 15 residues. Germline V CDR1 and CDR2: SEHNR, FQNEAQ (reference sequence). The CDR3 protein is CASSSGTSGGNEQFF. As DNA, the CDR3 is TGTGCCAGCAGCTCCGGGACTAGCGGGGGAAATGAGCAGTTCTTC. Complete variable domain (other parts from reference TRBV7-9 and TRBJ2-1): DTGVSQNPRHKITKRGQNVTFRCDPISEHNRLYWYRQTLGQGPEFLTYFQNEAQLEKSRLLSDRFSAERPKGSFSTLEIQRTEQGDSAMYLCASSSGTSGGNEQFFGPGTRLTVL.

This sequence joins TRBV19 and TRBJ2-2; a weak D match, TRBD1 (6 bases). The CDR3 totals 11 residues. V lost 9 bases and J lost 5, with 7 bases in between. CDR1 LNHDA and CDR2 SQIVND come from the germline V gene (reference sequence). The CDR3, as DNA: TGTGCCAGCCAGGGGACCGGGGAGCTGTTTTTT. It is translated as CASQGTGELFF.

This chain links TRBV29-1 with TRBJ1-2; D uncertain. V was cut by 0 bases and J by 4 bases, with 15 bases left in between. The CDR3 consists of 15 residues. Germline V gives CDR1 SQVTM, CDR2 ANQGSEA. The CDR3 loop reads CSVEDRHRGSYGYTF. In DNA, the CDR3 is TGCAGCGTTGAAGATCGGCACCGGGGTAGCTATGGCTACACCTTC.

This CDR3 is CASSPKTGNTGELFF. For the CDR3, the DNA is TGCGCCAGCAGCCCAAAGACAGGGAACACCGGGGAGCTGTTTTTT. This rearrangement joins TRBV5-1 to TRBJ2-2; TRBD1 is a possible D gene (6 bases). Germline CDR1 and CDR2: SGHRS and YFSETQ. V lost 4 bases and J lost 1, with 11 bases in between. The CDR3 is 15 amino acids.

The chain uses TRBV19 and TRBJ1-2, with TRBD1 matching over 7 bases. Germline loops: CDR1 LNHDA, CDR2 SQIVND (reference sequence). V lost 4 bases to trimming and J lost 4 bases; unmatched junction nucleotides: 3. CDR3 length: 13 residues. CDR3 sequence: CASSTRDSYGYTF. The DNA of the CDR3 is TGTGCCAGTAGTACAAGGGACAGCTATGGCTACACCTTC.

This chain connects TRBV6-5 to TRBJ1-6; 8 bases line up with TRBD1. V dropped 2 bases and J dropped 9; count of bases not matched to a gene: 6. The CDR3 is made up of 15 amino acids. In germline, CDR1 is MNHEY, CDR2 SVGAGI. CDR3 residues: CASSYAADRGSPLHF. In nucleotides, the CDR3 is TGTGCCAGCAGTTACGCGGCAGACAGGGGTTCACCCCTCCACTTT.

This clone appeared a few times. J is TRBJ1-1 and V is TRBV11-3; no firm D call. Germline CDR1 is SGHNT and CDR2 is YENEEA. The CDR3 has 13 amino acids. Trimming pared 5 bases from V and 5 bases from J, leaving 12 bases between. The CDR3 loop is CASSPRPGTEAFF. The CDR3 region has the DNA TGTGCCAGCAGCCCTAGACCGGGGACTGAAGCTTTCTTT. Based on the CDR3 plus reference TRBV11-3 and TRBJ1-1, the full variable domain is EAGVVQSPRYKIIEKKQPVAFWCNPISGHNTLYWYLQNLGQGPELLIRYENEEAVDDSQLPKDRFSAERLKGVDSTLKIQPAELGDSAVYLCASSPRPGTEAFFGQGTRLTVV.

The chain is built from TRBV7-2 and TRBJ2-7, with 8 bases lining up with TRBD1. CDR1 SGHTA and CDR2 FQGNSA come from the germline V gene. The trim removed 8 bases at V and 7 bases at J, leaving 13 bases unmatched. The CDR3 length is 14 residues. CDR3 coding DNA: TGTGCCAGCTCCGGACAGGGCCCTTTGGGGGAGCAGTACTTC. Encoded protein: CASSGQGPLGEQYF.

The rearrangement uses TRBV4-1 and TRBJ2-7; TRBD2 is a possible D gene (6 bases). The CDR3 is 16 amino acids. V was shortened by 2 bases and J by 4 bases, with 18 bases between the two germline ends. Looked up from germline, CDR1 is MGHRA and CDR2 is YSYEKL. In nucleotides, the CDR3 is TGCGCCAGCAGCCAATTGGAGAAAACTAGCTGGTACGAGCAGTACTTC. Encoded protein: CASSQLEKTSWYEQYF.

The chain combines TRBV4-1 with TRBJ2-3; 7 positions match TRBD2. Germline loops: CDR1 MGHRA, CDR2 YSYEKL. The CDR3 spans 17 residues. V lost 0 bases to trimming and J lost 4 bases; unmatched junction nucleotides: 10. The CDR3 DNA is TGCGCCAGCAGCCAAGATCGGAGAGGGAGGGCCCCAGATACGCAGTATTTT. Translated: CASSQDRRGRAPDTQYF.

This clone has a single count. V is TRBV5-8 and J is TRBJ2-7, with TRBD1 identical over 8 bases. V shed 4 bases, J shed 3 bases, and the junction held 9 bases outside the gene matches. Germline V CDR1 and CDR2: SGHTS, YDEGEE. CDR3 length: 15 residues. The CDR3 DNA is TGTGCCAGCAGCACGCGGGACAGGTCGAACTACGAGCAGTACTTC. It codes for CASSTRDRSNYEQYF.

The chain couples TRBV4-1 to TRBJ1-3; 7 nucleotides match TRBD1. The CDR3 runs to 14 residues. CDR1 and CDR2 (germline): MGHRA, YSYEKL. J lost 2 bases, V lost 4 bases, and 2 bases had no gene match. The CDR3 here is CASSRGTAGNTIYF. The CDR3 coding sequence is TGCGCCAGCAGCCGAGGGACAGCTGGAAACACCATATATTTT.

Concerning this clone: The identical CDR3 is also encoded by other nucleotide sequences in the sample. The chain recombines TRBV18 with TRBJ1-5; D remains ambiguous. V gave up 6 bases and J gave up 1 base, with 10 bases separating them. The CDR3 totals 14 residues. CDR1 and CDR2 from the germline V gene are KGHSH and LQKENI. For the CDR3, the DNA is TGTGCCAGCTCTCCGGGAGTGAGCAATCAGCCCCAGCATTTT. Protein product: CASSPGVSNQPQHF.

The V and J genes are TRBV21-1 and TRBJ1-6; the table's D gene call, TRBD1, was not cross checked with the DNA. TRBV21-1 corresponds to a pseudogene. The length of the CDR3 is 14 residues. CDR3 sequence (DNA): TGTGCCAGCAGCAAAGACGACACCTATTCACCCCTCCACTTT. It translates to CASSKDDTYSPLHF.

The rearrangement joins TRBV6-5 to TRBJ2-7, with TRBD1 matching over 9 bases. The germline V gene encodes CDR1 MNHEY and CDR2 SVGAGI. V lost 8 bases to trimming and J lost 2 bases; unmatched junction nucleotides: 7. The CDR3 is 14 amino acids. CDR3: CASGVTGGTYEQYF. The CDR3 DNA is TGTGCCAGCGGCGTGACAGGGGGAACCTACGAGCAGTACTTC.

The chain uses TRBV7-3 and TRBJ2-3; 16 bases match TRBD2. Unmatched junction bases numbered 2, after V lost 5 bases and J lost 3 bases. CDR3 length equals 16 residues. Germline CDR1 and CDR2: SGHTA and FQGTGA. The CDR3: CASSRGLAGGTDTQYF. The CDR3 nucleotides read TGTGCCAGCAGCCGGGGACTAGCGGGGGGGACAGATACGCAGTATTTT.